This is a list of T cell receptor beta chains from one sample in a study of T cells in Graves' hyperthyroidism and ophthalmopathy. TCRdb analysed the multiplex PCR reads with MiXCR anew, one entry per CDR3 protein. The repertoire holds fewer than 550,000 distinct CDR3 sequences, with around a sixth as singletons. Input material: blood. Receptors originate from a young woman with Graves' hyperthyroidism. CDR3s include the opening cysteine and the closing phenylalanine or tryptophan. The D gene is left open where the match is weak. Clone size, where shown, is once, few, many, or a class for clones that have expanded.

d_gene	j_gene	v_gene	abundance	CDR3nt	CDR3aa
NA	TRBJ1-5	TRBV6-1	NA	TGTGCCAGCAGTGAAATTGCGGACTCTGACAATCAGCCCCAGCATTTT	CASSEIADSDNQPQHF
NA	TRBJ2-1	TRBV28	many	TGTGCCAGCAGTTTGTTAGGTTTCAATGAGCAGTTCTTC	CASSLLGFNEQFF
NA	TRBJ2-2	TRBV19	few	TGTGCCACCACCCCGGGAGAGAACACCGGGGAGCTGTTTTTT	CATTPGENTGELFF
TRBD1	TRBJ1-1	TRBV3-1	many	TGTGCCAGCAGCCAAGAGACAGGGACTATGAACACTGAAGCTTTCTTT	CASSQETGTMNTEAFF
NA	TRBJ2-1	TRBV11-2	NA	TGTGCCAGCAGCTTAGATGGAGGTGGCACCTACAATGAGCAGTTCTTC	CASSLDGGGTYNEQFF
NA	TRBJ2-3	TRBV19	few	TGTGCCAGTAGTATCCGAGGGGGGCGCACAGATACGCAGTATTTT	CASSIRGGRTDTQYF
NA	TRBJ2-1	TRBV29-1	many	TGCAGCGTTTCGCCTCGGCTCTCCTACAATGAGCAGTTCTTC	CSVSPRLSYNEQFF
TRBD1	TRBJ1-1	TRBV12-3/TRBV12-4	NA	TGTGCCAGCAGTTCGGGACAGGGGTTTGGCACTGAAGCTTTCTTT	CASSSGQGFGTEAFF
NA	TRBJ1-5	TRBV20-1	few	TGCAGTGCCCAGGGAGGGCAGAGGCAGCCCCAGCATTTT	CSAQGGQRQPQHF
TRBD2	TRBJ2-7	TRBV2	many	TGTGCCAGCAGTCCCGGACTAGCGCTCTACGAGCAGTACTTC	CASSPGLALYEQYF
NA	TRBJ2-5	TRBV5-1	NA	TGCGCCAGCAGCTTGGGACAGAATCAAGAGACCCAGTACTTC	CASSLGQNQETQYF
TRBD2	TRBJ2-1	TRBV20-1	few	TGCAGTGCTAAAGATAGCGGGAGTGCGTACAATGAGCAGTTCTTC	CSAKDSGSAYNEQFF
NA	TRBJ1-2	TRBV20-1	few	TGCAGTGCTAGGGATCCTTCTAACTATGGCTACACCTTC	CSARDPSNYGYTF
TRBD2	TRBJ2-1	TRBV20-1	many	TGCAGTGCTAGAGATCTTGTCCTAGCGGGAGGTGAGCAGTTCTTC	CSARDLVLAGGEQFF
NA	TRBJ1-2	TRBV18	many	TGTGCCAGCTCACCCGACAGGACGAGGGATGGCTACACCTTC	CASSPDRTRDGYTF
TRBD1	TRBJ2-2	TRBV4-3	once	TGCGCCAGCAGCCAAGACCGGGACAGGGTCACTACGAACACCGGGGAGCTGTTTTTT	CASSQDRDRVTTNTGELFF
NA	TRBJ2-7	TRBV19	few	TGTGCCAGTAGTATTCCGGGGACCATCTCCGAGCAGTACTTC	CASSIPGTISEQYF
NA	TRBJ1-4	TRBV20-1	many	TGCAGTGCTAGAGTAGGGAGGTTTAATGAAAAACTGTTTTTT	CSARVGRFNEKLFF
TRBD1	TRBJ2-3	TRBV29-1	many	TGCAGCGTTCCTAAGGGCGCAGGGGGATCCATGGATACGCAGTATTTT	CSVPKGAGGSMDTQYF
TRBD1	TRBJ1-1	TRBV29-1	few	TGCAGCGTAGGACAGGTTCTTGATAACACTGAAGCTTTCTTT	CSVGQVLDNTEAFF
NA	TRBJ2-7	TRBV14	many	TGTGCCAGCAGCCAAATCCTGGAGCAGTACTTC	CASSQILEQYF
NA	TRBJ2-7	TRBV7-9	many	TGTGCCAGCAGTTCCGTCGGGACATCTTCCTACGAGCAGTACTTC	CASSSVGTSSYEQYF
TRBD2	TRBJ2-3	TRBV18	few	TGTGCCAGCTCACCCTACCCTCGGGGGGGACATACAGATACGCAGTATTTT	CASSPYPRGGHTDTQYF
NA	TRBJ2-1	TRBV5-1	few	TGCGCCAGCAGTTTAGCGTATAGCTCCTACAATGAGCAGTTCTTC	CASSLAYSSYNEQFF
TRBD1	TRBJ1-3	TRBV20-1	NA	TGCAGTGCTGGGGGGACAGCGTCTGGAAACACCATATATTTT	CSAGGTASGNTIYF
TRBD1	TRBJ2-7	TRBV28	few	TGTGCCAGCAGTTTTCGACTGATTCTGGGACAGCCATTACCCTACGAGCAGTACTTC	CASSFRLILGQPLPYEQYF
TRBD2	TRBJ2-3	TRBV11-2	NA	TGTGCCAGCAGCCCCTCCTCCGGGACTAGACCGTATTTT	CASSPSSGTRPYF
NA	TRBJ2-1	TRBV20-1	many	TGCAGTGCTAGAGATCCAGGACAGCAGTACAATGAGCAGTTCTTC	CSARDPGQQYNEQFF
NA	TRBJ1-5	TRBV6-1	few	TGTGCCAGCATTAGGGGGACTACTTATAGCAATCAGCCCCAGCATTTT	CASIRGTTYSNQPQHF
TRBD2	TRBJ2-2	TRBV28	many	TGTGCCAGCTGGACTAGCGCGACCGGGGAGCTGTTTTTT	CASWTSATGELFF
NA	TRBJ1-1	TRBV4-1	NA	TGCGCCAGCAGCCAACCCAGGTCTCGGGACACTGAAGCTTTCTTT	CASSQPRSRDTEAFF
NA	TRBJ1-1	TRBV7-6	NA	TGTGCCGGCGTACAGACCGATGAAGCTTTCTTT	CAGVQTDEAFF
TRBD1	TRBJ1-1	TRBV4-1	many	TGCGCCAGCAGCCAAGATCATAGGGGGCGCGCAACTTTCTTT	CASSQDHRGRATFF
NA	TRBJ1-3	TRBV7-9	NA	TGTGCCAGCAGCTTGGGGGAGTCTGGAAACACCATATATTTT	CASSLGESGNTIYF
TRBD2	TRBJ2-4	TRBV3-1	few	TGTGCCAGCAGCCAGGGAGGGGCGGGCCACTCCAGGGACATTCAGTACTTC	CASSQGGAGHSRDIQYF
NA	TRBJ1-1	TRBV7-2	NA	TGTGCCAGCATCAGCGGGAGGCGCGCTGAAGCTTTCTTT	CASISGRRAEAFF
TRBD1	TRBJ1-1	TRBV3-1	few	TGTGCCAGCAGCCTAAAGACAGGGACGAACACTGAAGCTTTCTTT	CASSLKTGTNTEAFF
TRBD2	TRBJ2-1	TRBV2	many	TGTGCCAGCAGAGTTAGCGGGGGGGCCAAAAATGAGCAGTTCTTC	CASRVSGGAKNEQFF
NA	TRBJ1-3	TRBV10-3	NA	TGTGCCATCAGAGGGGGAGGGTTAGACTTCTCTGGAAACACCATATATTTT	CAIRGGGLDFSGNTIYF
NA	TRBJ1-1	TRBV2	many	TGTGCCAGCAAGGCCCGGGGGAAGGGAGGGAACACTGAAGCTTTCTTT	CASKARGKGGNTEAFF